A single sample is the source of the 32 T cell receptor beta chains below, sequenced in a study of blood T cell repertoires in COVID-19. The protocol was immunoSEQ multiplex PCR, while the TCRdb copy is restricted to in-frame clones and leaves out a portion. The sample has about 72,000 clones; about 81% are singletons. Sequencing used peripheral blood. The receptors shown here come from a human donor in a cohort sampled during active COVID-19.

The rearrangement links TRBV5-1 to TRBJ2-1; 14 nucleotides match TRBD2. Trimming at V came to 3 bases and at J to 9 bases, leaving 5 bases not matched to a gene. Germline loops: CDR1 SGHRS, CDR2 YFSETQ. The CDR3 extends over 15 amino acids. DNA of the CDR3: TGCGCCAGCAGCTCCCGGACTAGCGGGGGGTCTGAGCAGTTCTTC. Translated, it gives CASSSRTSGGSEQFF.

The chain combines TRBV7-9 with TRBJ2-7, with 9 bases lining up with TRBD2. With V trimmed by 3 bases and J by 5 bases, 5 bases remained unmatched. Germline CDR1 is SEHNR and CDR2 is FQNEAQ (reference sequence). This CDR3 has 14 amino acids. For the CDR3, the DNA is TGTGCCAGCAGCTTCGGGACTAGCTTCCACGAGCAGTACTTC. This encodes CASSFGTSFHEQYF.

The chain links TRBV4-1 to TRBJ2-7; D not resolved. This CDR3 spans 15 amino acids. CDR1 and CDR2 (germline): MGHRA, YSYEKL. V was clipped by 1 base and J by 2 bases, with 12 bases between them. Here the CDR3 DNA reads TGCGCCAGCAGCCAAGTTGGTGACACGACCTACGAGCAGTACTTC. Translating gives CASSQVGDTTYEQYF.

J is TRBJ2-2 and V is TRBV7-2; maybe TRBD2 (6 bases). The CDR3 length is 13 residues. V dropped 1 base and J dropped 6 bases, with 6 bases sitting between them. CDR1 SGHTA and CDR2 FQGNSA come from the germline V gene. CDR3 protein: CASSLGLAGELFF. In DNA, the CDR3 is TGTGCCAGCAGCTTAGGACTAGCCGGGGAGCTGTTTTTT. Drawing the rest from reference TRBV7-2 and TRBJ2-2, the complete variable domain is GAGVSQSPSNKVTEKGKDVELRCDPISGHTALYWYRQSLGQGLEFLIYFQGNSAPDKSGLPSDRFSAERTGGSVSTLTIQRTQQEDSAVYLCASSLGLAGELFFGEGSRLTVL.

The chain has TRBV12-3 or TRBV12-4 and TRBJ1-3; D unresolved. The CDR3 length is 13 residues. Deletions cut 2 bases from V and 4 bases from J, with 6 bases between. The CDR3 bases are TGTGCCAGCAGTTTAACAGCCGGAAACACCATATATTTT. This gives the protein CASSLTAGNTIYF.

This clone appeared once. This sequence joins TRBV19 and TRBJ1-1, with a possible D match to TRBD1 (5 bases). The CDR3 contains 12 residues. CDR1 and CDR2 (germline): LNHDA, SQIVND (reference sequence). With 5 bases removed from V and 6 bases from J, the gap between germline ends came to 10 bases. CDR3 region: CASSEQGSEAFF. The CDR3 DNA reads as TGTGCCAGTAGTGAGCAGGGTTCTGAAGCTTTCTTT.

The chain joins TRBV6-5 to TRBJ2-5, with 7 positions matching TRBD2. Trimming cost V 7 bases and J 2 bases; bases outside gene matches: 10. Germline CDR1 reads MNHEY; CDR2 reads SVGAGI. CDR3 length: 15 residues. In DNA form, the CDR3 reads TGTGCCAGCACCTCCTTCGGGGGGACGCAAGAGACCCAGTACTTC. Amino acid sequence: CASTSFGGTQETQYF.

In this sample, this clone turned up a few times. The chain is built from TRBV30 and TRBJ1-4; D is perhaps TRBD1 (5 bases). This CDR3 spans 14 amino acids. The V and J ends lost 0 bases and 7 bases respectively, with 12 bases between them. The germline V gene has CDR1 GTSNPN and CDR2 SVGIG (reference sequence). The DNA of the CDR3 is TGTGCCTGGAGTGTCTTAGGGGAAGGTGAAAAACTGTTTTTT. Protein sequence: CAWSVLGEGEKLFF.

This clone was counted once. CDR3: CASSPDTGLMGTEAFF. CDR3 DNA: TGTGCCAGTAGTCCTGATACAGGGTTGATGGGCACTGAAGCTTTCTTT. The rearrangement uses TRBV19 and TRBJ1-1; TRBD1 might be the D (6 bases). The ends were cut back, 5 bases at V and 4 bases at J, with 20 bases in the middle. This CDR3 comprises 16 residues. In germline, CDR1 is LNHDA, CDR2 SQIVND (reference sequence).

The V call is TRBV5-4, the J call TRBJ2-7, with D possibly being TRBD1 (6 bases). CDR1 is SGHNT, CDR2 YYREEE, per germline (reference sequence). The V and J ends lost 4 bases and 6 bases respectively, with 17 bases between them. The CDR3 length is 14 residues. This chain's CDR3 is CASSPRDMLGEQYF. The CDR3 DNA reads TGTGCCAGCAGCCCCCGGGACATGCTGGGCGAGCAGTACTTC.

V usage is TRBV30 and J usage is TRBJ2-2, with TRBD1 as a possible D gene (6 bases). The CDR3 runs to 15 residues. Trimming took off 8 bases at V and 4 bases at J, with 20 bases between the two ends. Germline-derived CDR1 and CDR2 are GTSNPN and SVGIG (reference sequence). CDR3 protein: CALQTGQKATGELFF. DNA of the CDR3: TGTGCCCTCCAGACCGGACAGAAAGCCACCGGGGAGCTGTTTTTT.

This rearrangement joins TRBV7-2 to TRBJ2-4; 7 positions match TRBD1. J gave up 9 bases and V 6 bases, and 11 bases lay outside the gene matches. This CDR3 region has 14 residues. The germline CDR1 and CDR2 sequences are SGHTA and FQGNSA. The CDR3 here is CASSPTGTEVIQYF. CDR3 nucleotides: TGTGCCAGCAGTCCCACCGGGACAGAGGTCATTCAGTACTTC. Full variable domain (missing parts from reference TRBV7-2 and TRBJ2-4): GAGVSQSPSNKVTEKGKDVELRCDPISGHTALYWYRQSLGQGLEFLIYFQGNSAPDKSGLPSDRFSAERTGGSVSTLTIQRTQQEDSAVYLCASSPTGTEVIQYFGAGTRLSVL.

The chain links TRBV7-2 to TRBJ2-1, with TRBD2 matching 10 bases. Germline trimming cut 3 bases from V and 4 bases from J; bases unmatched to any gene: 3. CDR1 is SGHTA and CDR2 is FQGNSA in the germline V gene. The CDR3 is 15 amino acids. CDR3 DNA sequence: TGTGCCAGCAGCTTTAGCGGGGGGTCTTACAATGAGCAGTTCTTC. The encoded protein is CASSFSGGSYNEQFF.

The J gene is TRBJ1-1, the V gene TRBV18; D perhaps matches TRBD1 (5 bases). V dropped 2 bases and J dropped 4 bases, with 11 bases sitting between them. Germline V CDR1 and CDR2: KGHSH, LQKENI. CDR3 length: 14 residues. CDR3 nucleotides: TGTGCCAGCTCACCATCGGAGCAGGGCACTGAAGCTTTCTTT. It encodes CASSPSEQGTEAFF.

The chain links TRBV7-2 to TRBJ2-5, with a weak D call TRBD2 (7 bases). Trimming stripped 5 bases from V and 2 bases from J, with 18 bases between. Germline V gives CDR1 SGHTA, CDR2 FQGNSA. This CDR3 contains 16 residues. CDR3 residues: CASSLMMGGTQETQYF. The CDR3 coding sequence is TGTGCCAGCAGCCTCATGATGGGGGGGACACAAGAGACCCAGTACTTC.

This sequence joins TRBV4-1 and TRBJ2-7, with a tentative D call TRBD1 (6 bases). CDR1 and CDR2 from the germline V gene are MGHRA and YSYEKL. Trimming stripped 1 base from V and 7 bases from J, with 14 bases between. The CDR3 is made up of 14 amino acids. In nucleotides, the CDR3 is TGCGCCAGCAGCCAAGTAGGGGACACGCGGGAGCAGTACTTC. Protein: CASSQVGDTREQYF.

The chain combines TRBV11-2 with TRBJ1-3; D gene ambiguous. The germline CDR1 and CDR2 sequences are SGHAT and FQNNGV. Trimming removed 4 bases from V and 0 bases from J, with 10 bases in between. CDR3 length: 15 residues. The CDR3 here is CASSSLRFSGNTIYF. The CDR3, as DNA: TGTGCCAGCAGCTCCCTCCGTTTCTCTGGAAACACCATATATTTT.

The DNA of the CDR3 is TGTGCCACCAGCACCGGGGTTGTAGCTTTCTTT. Translating it yields CATSTGVVAFF. The chain has TRBV15 and TRBJ1-1; D uncertain. Between the trimmed V and J ends, which lost 4 bases and 10 bases, there was a span of 10 bases. The CDR3 has 11 residues. The germline V gene encodes CDR1 LNHNV and CDR2 YYDKDF (reference sequence).

V and J are TRBV9 and TRBJ2-1; tentatively, D is TRBD2 (6 bases). V was clipped by 4 bases and J by 7 bases, with 9 bases between them. The CDR3 is 12 residues long. Germline V gives CDR1 SGDLS, CDR2 YYNGEE. The chain's CDR3 is CASSPGGNEQFF. Written as DNA, the CDR3 is TGTGCCAGCAGCCCCGGGGGAAATGAGCAGTTCTTC.

The chain uses TRBV12-3 or TRBV12-4 and TRBJ1-2, with D perhaps TRBD1 (5 bases). V shed 3 bases and J shed 2 bases, with 7 bases lying between them. This CDR3 comprises 13 residues. CDR3 sequence (DNA): TGTGCCAGCAGTTTGACAGCAAACTATGGCTACACCTTC. Its translation: CASSLTANYGYTF.

In this sample, this clone turned up a few times. The rearrangement uses TRBV12-3 or TRBV12-4 and TRBJ1-5; tentative D call: TRBD1 (6 bases). V lost 5 bases and J 3 bases, leaving 8 bases between the germline ends. This CDR3 comprises 13 residues. The CDR3 loop is CASSGQYNQPQHF. CDR3 in DNA: TGTGCCAGCAGTGGACAGTACAATCAGCCCCAGCATTTT.

The rearrangement uses TRBV7-2 and TRBJ2-5; maybe TRBD1 (6 bases). The CDR3 contains 14 residues. Germline CDR1 reads SGHTA; CDR2 reads FQGNSA. The V and J ends lost 6 bases and 3 bases respectively, with 14 bases between them. CDR3 loop: CASSLDRSEETQYF. The CDR3 DNA follows: TGTGCCAGCAGTCTTGACAGGAGCGAAGAGACCCAGTACTTC.

The chain combines TRBV7-6 with TRBJ1-5; no firm D call. The CDR3 spans 12 residues. The V gene's germline CDR1 is SGHVS and CDR2 FNYEAQ. V was clipped by 5 bases and J by 7 bases, with 9 bases between them. This CDR3 is CASSPAPQPQHF. The CDR3 bases are TGTGCCAGCAGCCCCGCGCCCCAGCCCCAGCATTTT.

This clone was seen a single time. The gene calls are TRBV2 and TRBJ1-1; D is possibly TRBD1 (6 bases). The CDR3 runs 13 residues. Germline V gives CDR1 SNHLY, CDR2 FYNNEI. V was clipped by 5 bases and J by 1 base, with 8 bases between them. Here the CDR3 reads CASSQDRNTEAFF. DNA for the CDR3: TGTGCCAGCAGTCAGGACAGGAACACTGAAGCTTTCTTT.

DNA of the CDR3: TGTGCCAGCAGTGAAGCGAGGGGGACAGGGCGAGAGACCCAGTACTTC. Amino acid sequence: CASSEARGTGRETQYF. V usage is TRBV2 and J usage is TRBJ2-5; 9 bases line up with TRBD1. The trim removed 0 bases at V and 4 bases at J, leaving 6 bases unmatched. This CDR3 has 16 residues. CDR1 is SNHLY, CDR2 FYNNEI, per germline.

The genes are TRBV6-5 and TRBJ1-4, with TRBD1 identical over 8 bases. V was pared by 8 bases and J by 10 bases, with 12 bases of the junction left unmatched. There are 14 residues in the CDR3. The germline V gene has CDR1 MNHEY and CDR2 SVGAGI. CDR3 coding DNA: TGTGCCAGCGCGGAGGACAGGGAATTGAGAAAACTGTTTTTT. It codes for CASAEDRELRKLFF.

The chain joins TRBV29-1 to TRBJ1-2; maybe TRBD1 (5 bases). V lost 8 bases and J lost 3, with 13 bases in between. The CDR3 runs 12 residues. Germline assignment: CDR1 SQVTM and CDR2 ANQGSEA. CDR3 sequence (DNA): TGCAGCAGTTTTCAGGGTGACTATGGCTACACCTTC. It specifies CSSFQGDYGYTF.

The V call is TRBV12-3 or TRBV12-4, the J call TRBJ1-1; D unclear. V was pared by 8 bases and J by 1 base, with 11 bases between. The CDR3 totals 13 residues. CDR3 bases: TGTGCCAGCGTAAGCGCGGGGAACACTGAAGCTTTCTTT. Protein: CASVSAGNTEAFF.

This rearrangement joins TRBV19 to TRBJ1-1, with D unresolved. The CDR3 totals 12 residues. V shed 8 bases and J shed 0 bases, with 7 bases lying between them. The germline V gene encodes CDR1 LNHDA and CDR2 SQIVND (reference sequence). The chain's CDR3 is CASGHLNTEAFF. The CDR3 DNA follows: TGTGCCAGTGGGCACCTGAACACTGAAGCTTTCTTT.

The chain links TRBV7-2 to TRBJ1-6; 11 bases agree with TRBD1. Germline CDR1 and CDR2: SGHTA and FQGNSA. This CDR3 comprises 16 residues. Trimming at V came to 1 base and at J to 7 bases, leaving 3 bases not matched to a gene. The CDR3: CASSLGGDRGNSPLHF. CDR3 nucleotide sequence: TGTGCCAGCAGCTTAGGGGGGGACAGGGGGAATTCACCCCTCCACTTT.

The CDR3 loop is CASSSPTGFDEQYF. DNA for the CDR3: TGTGCCAGCAGCTCCCCGACAGGTTTCGACGAGCAGTACTTC. V usage is TRBV3-1 (or the pseudogene TRBV3-2) and J usage is TRBJ2-7; D is perhaps TRBD1 (6 bases). In germline, CDR1 is LGHDT, CDR2 YNNKEL (reference sequence). V was clipped by 5 bases and J by 5 bases, with 16 bases between them. The CDR3 is made up of 14 amino acids.

This chain links TRBV6-6 with TRBJ2-3, with TRBD2 matching over 14 bases. The junction had 10 bases not matched to a gene; V was cut back by 5 bases and J by 3 bases. This CDR3 has 18 amino acids. Per the germline V gene, CDR1 is MNHNY and CDR2 is SVGAGI (reference sequence). The CDR3 reads CASSGSTSGGGRTDTQYF. CDR3 in DNA: TGTGCCAGCAGTGGATCGACTAGCGGGGGGGGGAGGACAGATACGCAGTATTTT.